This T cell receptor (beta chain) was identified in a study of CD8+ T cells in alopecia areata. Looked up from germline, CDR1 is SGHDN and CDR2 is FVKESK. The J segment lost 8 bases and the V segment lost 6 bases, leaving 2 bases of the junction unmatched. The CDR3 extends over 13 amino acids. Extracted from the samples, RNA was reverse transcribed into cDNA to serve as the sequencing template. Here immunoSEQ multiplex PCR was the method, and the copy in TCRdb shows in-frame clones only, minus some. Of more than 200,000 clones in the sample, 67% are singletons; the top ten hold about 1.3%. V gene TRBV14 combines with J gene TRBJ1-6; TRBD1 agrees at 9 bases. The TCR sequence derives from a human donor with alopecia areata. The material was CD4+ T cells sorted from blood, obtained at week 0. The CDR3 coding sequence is TGTGCCAGCAGGGGACAGGGTTATTCACCCCTCCACTTT. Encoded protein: CASRGQGYSPLHF.